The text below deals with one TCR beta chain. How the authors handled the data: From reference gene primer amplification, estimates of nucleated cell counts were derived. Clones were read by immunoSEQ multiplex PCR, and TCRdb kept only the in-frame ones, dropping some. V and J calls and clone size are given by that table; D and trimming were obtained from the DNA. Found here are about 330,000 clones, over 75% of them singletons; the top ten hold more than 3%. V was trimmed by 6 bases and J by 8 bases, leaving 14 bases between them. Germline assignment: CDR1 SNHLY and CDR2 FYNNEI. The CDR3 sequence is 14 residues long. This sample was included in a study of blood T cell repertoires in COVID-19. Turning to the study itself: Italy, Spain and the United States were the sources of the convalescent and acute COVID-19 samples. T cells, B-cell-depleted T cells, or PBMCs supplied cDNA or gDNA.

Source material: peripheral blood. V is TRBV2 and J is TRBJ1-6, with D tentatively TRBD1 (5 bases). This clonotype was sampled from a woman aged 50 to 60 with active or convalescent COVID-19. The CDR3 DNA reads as TGTGCCAGCAGCCGGCAGGGTCTGGATTCACCCCTCCACTTT. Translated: CASSRQGLDSPLHF.